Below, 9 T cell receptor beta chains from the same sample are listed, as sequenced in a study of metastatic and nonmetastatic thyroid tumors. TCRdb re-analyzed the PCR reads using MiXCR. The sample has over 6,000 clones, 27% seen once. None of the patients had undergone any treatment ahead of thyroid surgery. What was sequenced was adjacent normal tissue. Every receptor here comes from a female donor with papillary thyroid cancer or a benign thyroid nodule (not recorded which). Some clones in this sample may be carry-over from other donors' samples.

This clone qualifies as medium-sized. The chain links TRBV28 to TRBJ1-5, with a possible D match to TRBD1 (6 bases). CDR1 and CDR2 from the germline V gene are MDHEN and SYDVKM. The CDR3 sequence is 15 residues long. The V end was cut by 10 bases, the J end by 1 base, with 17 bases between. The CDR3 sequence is CATQRTEWSNQPQHF. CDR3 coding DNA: TGTGCCACCCAACGGACAGAGTGGAGCAATCAGCCCCAGCATTTT.

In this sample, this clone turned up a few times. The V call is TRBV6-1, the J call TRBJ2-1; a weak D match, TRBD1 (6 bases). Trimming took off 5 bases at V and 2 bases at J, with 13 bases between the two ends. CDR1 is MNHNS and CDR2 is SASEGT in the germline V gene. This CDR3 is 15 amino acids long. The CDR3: CASSRTEPTYNEQFF. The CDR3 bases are TGTGCCAGCAGTCGGACAGAGCCGACCTACAATGAGCAGTTCTTC.

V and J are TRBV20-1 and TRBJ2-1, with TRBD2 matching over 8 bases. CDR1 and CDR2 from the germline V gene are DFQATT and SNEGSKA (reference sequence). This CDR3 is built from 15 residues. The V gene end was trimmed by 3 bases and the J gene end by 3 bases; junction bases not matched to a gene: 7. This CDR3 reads CSARTVAGIYNEQFF. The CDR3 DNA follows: TGCAGTGCTAGGACCGTAGCGGGGATCTACAATGAGCAGTTCTTC.

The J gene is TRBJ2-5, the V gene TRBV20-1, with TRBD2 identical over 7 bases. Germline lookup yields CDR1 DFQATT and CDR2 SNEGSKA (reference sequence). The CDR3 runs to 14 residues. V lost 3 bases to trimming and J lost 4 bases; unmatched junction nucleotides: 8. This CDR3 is CSASVGLSLETQYF. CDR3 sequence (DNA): TGCAGTGCTAGTGTGGGACTATCGTTAGAGACCCAGTACTTC.

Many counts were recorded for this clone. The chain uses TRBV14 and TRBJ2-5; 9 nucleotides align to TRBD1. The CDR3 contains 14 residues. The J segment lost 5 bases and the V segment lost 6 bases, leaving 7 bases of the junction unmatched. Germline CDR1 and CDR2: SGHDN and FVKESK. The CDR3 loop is CASSRTGGVETQYF. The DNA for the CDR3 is TGTGCCAGCAGTCGAACAGGGGGCGTGGAGACCCAGTACTTC.

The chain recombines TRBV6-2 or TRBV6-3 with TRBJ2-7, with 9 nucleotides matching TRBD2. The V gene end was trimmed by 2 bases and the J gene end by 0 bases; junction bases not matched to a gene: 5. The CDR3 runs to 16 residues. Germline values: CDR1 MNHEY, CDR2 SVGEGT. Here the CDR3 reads CASSYPTSGSSYEQYF. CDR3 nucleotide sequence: TGTGCCAGCAGTTACCCGACTAGCGGAAGCTCCTACGAGCAGTACTTC.

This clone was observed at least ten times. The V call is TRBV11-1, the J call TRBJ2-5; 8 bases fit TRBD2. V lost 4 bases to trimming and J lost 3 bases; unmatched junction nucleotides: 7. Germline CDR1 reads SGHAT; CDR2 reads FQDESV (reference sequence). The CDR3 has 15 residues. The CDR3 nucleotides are TGTGCCAGCAGCTCACTAGCGGATCTAAAAGAGACCCAGTACTTC. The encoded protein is CASSSLADLKETQYF.

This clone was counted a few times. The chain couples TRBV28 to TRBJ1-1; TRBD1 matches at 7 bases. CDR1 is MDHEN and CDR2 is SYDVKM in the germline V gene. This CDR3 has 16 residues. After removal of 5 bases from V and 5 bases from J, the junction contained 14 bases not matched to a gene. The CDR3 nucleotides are TGTGCCAGCAGTCCCGATCCGACAGGGATTGGGACTGAAGCTTTCTTT. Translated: CASSPDPTGIGTEAFF.

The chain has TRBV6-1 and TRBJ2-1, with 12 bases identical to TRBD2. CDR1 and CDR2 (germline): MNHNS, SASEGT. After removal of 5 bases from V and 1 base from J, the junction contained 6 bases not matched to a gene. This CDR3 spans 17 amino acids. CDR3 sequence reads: CASSRLAGDLSYNEQFF. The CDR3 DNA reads TGTGCCAGCAGTAGACTAGCGGGAGACTTGTCCTACAATGAGCAGTTCTTC.